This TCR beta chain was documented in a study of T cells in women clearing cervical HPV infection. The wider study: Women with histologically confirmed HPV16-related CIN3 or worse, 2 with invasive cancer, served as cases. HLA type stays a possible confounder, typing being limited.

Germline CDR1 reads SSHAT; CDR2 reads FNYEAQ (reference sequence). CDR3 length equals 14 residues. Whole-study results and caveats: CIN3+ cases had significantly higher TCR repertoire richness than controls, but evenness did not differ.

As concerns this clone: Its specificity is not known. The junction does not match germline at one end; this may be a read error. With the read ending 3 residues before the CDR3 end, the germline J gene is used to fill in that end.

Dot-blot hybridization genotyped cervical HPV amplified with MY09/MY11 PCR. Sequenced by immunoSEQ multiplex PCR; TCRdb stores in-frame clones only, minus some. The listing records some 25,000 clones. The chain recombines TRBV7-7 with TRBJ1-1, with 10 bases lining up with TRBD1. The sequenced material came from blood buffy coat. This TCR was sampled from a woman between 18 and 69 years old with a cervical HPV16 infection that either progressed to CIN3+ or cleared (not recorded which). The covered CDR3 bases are TGTGCTAGCAGCCCGGGACAGGGGAGCACTGAA. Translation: CASSPGQGSTE. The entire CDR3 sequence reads CASSPGQGSTEAFF.